One and the same sample provided the 4 T cell receptor beta chains below, sequenced in a study of technical replicates of blood from a few donors. Produced via immunoSEQ multiplex PCR; TCRdb's table is partial and in-frame only. The profile shows some 70,000 clones, approximately 91% of them singletons. The specimen sequenced was PBMCs. These receptors originate from a human donor in good health. Some clones in this sample may be carry-over from other donors' samples.

The V call is TRBV5-4, the J call TRBJ1-2; 12 nucleotides agree with TRBD1. The germline V gene has CDR1 SGHNT and CDR2 YYREEE (reference sequence). V shed 4 bases, J shed 4 bases, and the junction held 5 bases outside the gene matches. This CDR3 region has 15 residues. The DNA for the CDR3 is TGTGCCAGCAGCGGGGGACAGGGGGCGGCCTATGGCTACACCTTC. This encodes CASSGGQGAAYGYTF.

Only a few counts were recorded for this clone. The rearrangement joins TRBV30 to TRBJ1-1; D may be TRBD1 (6 bases). CDR1 and CDR2 (germline): GTSNPN, SVGIG (reference sequence). The CDR3 consists of 14 residues. V shed 1 base and J shed 1 base, with 10 bases lying between them. This chain's CDR3 is CAWSGRQENTEAFF. The CDR3 nucleotides are TGTGCCTGGAGTGGGAGACAGGAGAACACTGAAGCTTTCTTT.

V is TRBV14 and J is TRBJ1-1; D remains unclear. CDR3 length: 14 amino acids. V was clipped by 2 bases and J by 2 bases, with 9 bases between them. CDR1 SGHDN and CDR2 FVKESK come from the germline V gene. CDR3 region: CASSQTIRNTEAFF. The DNA of the CDR3 is TGTGCCAGCAGCCAAACAATCCGAAACACTGAAGCTTTCTTT.

This chain connects TRBV25-1 to TRBJ1-1, with TRBD1 identical over 8 bases. The germline V gene encodes CDR1 MGHDK and CDR2 SYGVNS. V lost 5 bases and J lost 10; bases outside the gene matches: 6. This CDR3 is built from 12 residues. Here the CDR3 DNA reads TGTGCCAGCAGTAGAATACAGGGGGTAGCTTTCTTT. Its protein product is CASSRIQGVAFF.